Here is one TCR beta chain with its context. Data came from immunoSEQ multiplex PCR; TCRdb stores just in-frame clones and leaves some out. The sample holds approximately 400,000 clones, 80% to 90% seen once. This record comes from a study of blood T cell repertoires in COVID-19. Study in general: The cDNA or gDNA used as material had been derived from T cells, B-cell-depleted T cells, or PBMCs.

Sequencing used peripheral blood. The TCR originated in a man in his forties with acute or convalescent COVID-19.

The CDR3 bases are TGTGCCAGCAGTTTGGACAGGGGGCTATCTTTTTTCAGCAATCAGCCCCAGCATTTT. Its translation is CASSLDRGLSFFSNQPQHF. The V and J genes are TRBV6-2 or TRBV6-3 and TRBJ1-5, with 11 bases aligning to TRBD1. V lost 4 bases, J lost 1 base, and 12 bases stayed unmatched. CDR1 is MNHEY, CDR2 SVGEGT, per germline. The CDR3 has 19 residues.